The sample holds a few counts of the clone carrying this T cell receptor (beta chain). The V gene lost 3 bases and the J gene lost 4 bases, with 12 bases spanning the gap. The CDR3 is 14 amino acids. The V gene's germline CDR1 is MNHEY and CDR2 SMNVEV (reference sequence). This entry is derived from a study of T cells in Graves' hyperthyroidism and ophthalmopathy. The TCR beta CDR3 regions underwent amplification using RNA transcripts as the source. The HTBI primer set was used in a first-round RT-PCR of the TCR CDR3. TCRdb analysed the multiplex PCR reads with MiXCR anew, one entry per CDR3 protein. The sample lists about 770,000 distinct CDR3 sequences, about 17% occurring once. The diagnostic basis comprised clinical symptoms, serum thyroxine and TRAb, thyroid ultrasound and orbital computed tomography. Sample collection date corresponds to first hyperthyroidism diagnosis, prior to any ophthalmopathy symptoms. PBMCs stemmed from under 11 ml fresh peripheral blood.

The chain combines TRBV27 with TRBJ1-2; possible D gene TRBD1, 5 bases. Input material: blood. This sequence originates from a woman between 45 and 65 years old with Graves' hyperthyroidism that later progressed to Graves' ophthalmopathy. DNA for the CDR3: TGTGCCAGCAGTTTCCGGGGGATAGGCTATGGCTACACCTTC. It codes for CASSFRGIGYGYTF.